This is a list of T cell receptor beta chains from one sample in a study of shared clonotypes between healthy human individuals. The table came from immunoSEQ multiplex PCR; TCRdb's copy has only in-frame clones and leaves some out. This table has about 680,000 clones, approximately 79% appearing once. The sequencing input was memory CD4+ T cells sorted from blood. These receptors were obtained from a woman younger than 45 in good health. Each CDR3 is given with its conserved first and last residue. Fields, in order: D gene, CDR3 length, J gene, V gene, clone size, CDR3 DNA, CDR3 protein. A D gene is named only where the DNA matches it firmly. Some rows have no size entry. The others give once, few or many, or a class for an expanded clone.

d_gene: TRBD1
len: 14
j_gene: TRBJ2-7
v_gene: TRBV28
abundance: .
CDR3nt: TGTGCCAGCAGGTTAGGGACAGGGGGCTACGAGCAGTACTTC
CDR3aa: CASRLGTGGYEQYF

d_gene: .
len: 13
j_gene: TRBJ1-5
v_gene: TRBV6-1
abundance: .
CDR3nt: TGTGCCAGCACCCTTCAGGGCAATCAGCCCCAGCATTTT
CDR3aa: CASTLQGNQPQHF

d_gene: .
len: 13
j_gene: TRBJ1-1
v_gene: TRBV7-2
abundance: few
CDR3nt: TGTGCCAGCAGTCAACAGCGTAACACTGAAGCTTTCTTT
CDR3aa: CASSQQRNTEAFF

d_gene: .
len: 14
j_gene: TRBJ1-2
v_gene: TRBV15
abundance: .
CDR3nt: TGTGCCACCAGCAGAGATTCACAGGGTGATGGCTACACCTTC
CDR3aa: CATSRDSQGDGYTF

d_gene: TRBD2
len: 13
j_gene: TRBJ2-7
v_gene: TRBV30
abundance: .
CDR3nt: TGTGCCTCCCAGGGGCGGGGGGTCTACGAGCAGTACTTC
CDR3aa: CASQGRGVYEQYF

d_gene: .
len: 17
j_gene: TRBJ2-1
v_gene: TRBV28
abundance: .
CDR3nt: TGTGCCAGCAGTACCCCACGCGTGCTAGCGCAATACAATGAGCAGTTCTTC
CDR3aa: CASSTPRVLAQYNEQFF

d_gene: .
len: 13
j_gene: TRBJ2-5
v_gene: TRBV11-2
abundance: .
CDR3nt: TGTGCCAGCAGCTTGTACGAGGAAGAGACCCAGTACTTC
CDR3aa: CASSLYEEETQYF

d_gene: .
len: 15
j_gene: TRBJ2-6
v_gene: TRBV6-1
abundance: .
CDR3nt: TGTGCCAGCAGTGAAGTATCCTCTGGGGCCAACGTCCTGACTTTC
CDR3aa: CASSEVSSGANVLTF

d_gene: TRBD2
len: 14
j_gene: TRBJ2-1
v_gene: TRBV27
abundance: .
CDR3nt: TGTGCCAGCAGGGCGGGAGGGTCCTACAATGAGCAGTTCTTC
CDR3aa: CASRAGGSYNEQFF

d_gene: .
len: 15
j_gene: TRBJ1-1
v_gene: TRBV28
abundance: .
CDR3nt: TGTGCCAGCAACTACCCCAGGGAGAGGTACACTGAAGCTTTCTTT
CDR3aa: CASNYPRERYTEAFF

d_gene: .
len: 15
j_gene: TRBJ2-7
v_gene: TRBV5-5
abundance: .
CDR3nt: TGTGCCAGCAGCCAGACCGGGACCCGCCCCTACGAGCAGTACTTC
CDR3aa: CASSQTGTRPYEQYF

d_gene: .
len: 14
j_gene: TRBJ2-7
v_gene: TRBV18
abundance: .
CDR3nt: TGTGCCAGCTCACCTCGGGACGGGCACTACGAGCAGTACTTC
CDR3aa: CASSPRDGHYEQYF

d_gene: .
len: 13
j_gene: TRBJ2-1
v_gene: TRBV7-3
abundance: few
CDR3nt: TGTGCCAGCAGCTTAAACCCCTACAATGAGCAGTTCTTC
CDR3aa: CASSLNPYNEQFF

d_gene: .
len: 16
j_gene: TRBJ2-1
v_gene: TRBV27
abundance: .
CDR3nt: TGTGCCAGCAGGGGAGCGGGCGCGATAAGAAGCAATGAGCAGTTCTTC
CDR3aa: CASRGAGAIRSNEQFF

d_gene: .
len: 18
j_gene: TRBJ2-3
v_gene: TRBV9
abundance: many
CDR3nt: TGTGCCAGCAGCGTACGGAGCCCCCAGGGGTTAGGAAAAGATACGCAGTATTTT
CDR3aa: CASSVRSPQGLGKDTQYF

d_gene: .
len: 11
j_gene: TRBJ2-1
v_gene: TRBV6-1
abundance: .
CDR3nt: TGTGCCAGCAGTGAGTTCCATGAGCAGTTCTTC
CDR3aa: CASSEFHEQFF

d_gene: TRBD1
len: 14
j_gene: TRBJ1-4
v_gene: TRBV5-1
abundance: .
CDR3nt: TGCGCCAGCAGCTCGACAGGGGGCAGCGAAAAACTGTTTTTT
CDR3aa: CASSSTGGSEKLFF